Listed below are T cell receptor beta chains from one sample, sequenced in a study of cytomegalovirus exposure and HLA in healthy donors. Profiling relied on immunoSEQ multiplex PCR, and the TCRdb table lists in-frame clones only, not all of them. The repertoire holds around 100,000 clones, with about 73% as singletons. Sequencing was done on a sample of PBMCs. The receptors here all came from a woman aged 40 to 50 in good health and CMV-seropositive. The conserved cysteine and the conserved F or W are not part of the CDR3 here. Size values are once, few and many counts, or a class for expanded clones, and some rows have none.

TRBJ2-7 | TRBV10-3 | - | AISDTGSSYEQY
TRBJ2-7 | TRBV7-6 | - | ASSLGQDYEQY
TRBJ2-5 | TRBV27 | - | ASRASGRAVAQETQY
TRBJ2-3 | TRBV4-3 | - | ASSQDMVGQGAYTQY
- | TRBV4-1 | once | ASSLLQGPYEQY
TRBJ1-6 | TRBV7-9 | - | ASSSEKDRASNSPLH
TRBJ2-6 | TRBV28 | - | ASGEAGAVSGANVLT
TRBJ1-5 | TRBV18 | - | ASSPVTGVGNQPQH
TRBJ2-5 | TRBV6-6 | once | ASSYGQGLGETQY
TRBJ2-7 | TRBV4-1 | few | ASSPLAGEHHEQY
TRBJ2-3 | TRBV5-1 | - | ASADLVASGRGDTQY
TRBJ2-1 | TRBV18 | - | ASSLAGGFNEQF
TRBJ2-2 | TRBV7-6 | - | ASSLGQGFGGELF
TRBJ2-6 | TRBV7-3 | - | ASSQRQAGTGANVLT
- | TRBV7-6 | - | ASSYATSGSYEQY
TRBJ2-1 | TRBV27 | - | ASSLDAGLAGVGQF
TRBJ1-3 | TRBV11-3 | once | ASSEAFSGNTIY
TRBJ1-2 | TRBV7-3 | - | ASSPGAASYGYT
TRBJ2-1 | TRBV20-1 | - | SAWDTTSPF
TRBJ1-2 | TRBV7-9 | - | ASSLAGGGTFYGYT
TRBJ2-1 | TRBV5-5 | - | ASSFLVWLAVSYNEQF
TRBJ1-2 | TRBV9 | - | ASSVDGTWYGYP
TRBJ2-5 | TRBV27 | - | ASRRAGGRETQY
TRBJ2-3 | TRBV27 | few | ASRVDTSGGPDTQY
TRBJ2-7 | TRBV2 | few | ASRRGTVYHEQY
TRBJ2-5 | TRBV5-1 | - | ASSLEAGGRKETQY
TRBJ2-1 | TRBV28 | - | ASSLISSGTLRQF
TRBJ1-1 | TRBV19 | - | ASSMAGRMNTEAF
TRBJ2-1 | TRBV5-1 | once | ASSLVSGGRNEQF
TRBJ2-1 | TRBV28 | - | ASRQSGRGYNEQF
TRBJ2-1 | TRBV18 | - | ASSPLRGLLSYNEQF
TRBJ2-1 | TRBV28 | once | ASSPRGLDNEQF
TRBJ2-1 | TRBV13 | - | ASSLDYSYNEQF
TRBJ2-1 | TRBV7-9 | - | ASSSPGASGSGSQYEQF
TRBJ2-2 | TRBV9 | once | ASSSGASGSDTGELF
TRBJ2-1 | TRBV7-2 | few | ASSLGSAGGVGSYNEQF
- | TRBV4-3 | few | ASSPGAGQGFYEQY
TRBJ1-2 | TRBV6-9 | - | ASGQHAYGYT
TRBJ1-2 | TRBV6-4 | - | ASSRNDDGDYT
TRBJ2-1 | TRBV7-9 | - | ASSLVRGPAQQF
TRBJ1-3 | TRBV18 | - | ASSPPNRSSGNTIY
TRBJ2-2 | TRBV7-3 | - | ASSLKDPRTGANTGELF
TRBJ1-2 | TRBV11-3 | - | ASSLGRNSGGYT